Following are 32 T cell receptor beta chains from one sample sequenced in a study of beta chain features in type 1 diabetes. As every portion of the isolated RNA was reverse transcribed, the sequencing read expressed TCRB transcripts. Only in-frame clones appear in the TCRdb table, and some are missing; sequencing was by immunoSEQ multiplex PCR. This repertoire shows 500,000 to 850,000 clones, around 15% found once; its top ten account for 0.04%. Overall study results and limits: Within each of all four CD4+ subsets, Type 1 diabetes patients had TCRB CDR3s that were moderately but significantly shorter.

For these TCRs, the target antigens are not known. The sample comprised naive CD4+ T cells from blood. Source of these receptors: a man aged 18 to 30 with type 1 diabetes.

This clone was picked up a small number of times. J is TRBJ2-1 and V is TRBV4-1; the match to TRBD2 covers 11 bases. CDR1 MGHRA and CDR2 YSYEKL come from the germline V gene. The J segment lost 7 bases and the V segment lost 2 bases, leaving 7 bases of the junction unmatched. This CDR3 contains 16 residues. CDR3 loop: CASSQTQTSGNNEQFF. The CDR3 region has the DNA TGCGCCAGCAGCCAAACCCAGACTAGCGGGAATAATGAGCAGTTCTTC.

This clone was counted only a few times. Sequence at one end of the junction differs from germline and may be a read error. J is TRBJ2-7 and V is TRBV29-1; either TRBD1 or TRBD2 may fit D (5 bases each). Germline lookup yields CDR1 SQVTM and CDR2 ANQGSEA. The CDR3 is made up of 14 amino acids. The CDR3: CSVEGTPSSYEQYF. CDR3 DNA: TGCAGCGTAGAAGGGACCCCTTCGTCCTACGAGCAGTACTTC.

The gene calls are TRBV18 and TRBJ1-2, with D unclear. From germline, CDR1 is KGHSH and CDR2 LQKENI. V gave up 5 bases and J gave up 5 bases, with 9 bases separating them. The CDR3 is 12 residues long. The CDR3 nucleotides read TGTGCCAGCTCATCAGGACTTTATGGCTACACCTTC. Its protein is CASSSGLYGYTF.

The genes are TRBV7-3 and TRBJ2-3; 7 bases are shared with TRBD2. The CDR3 has 13 amino acids. Germline CDR1 SGHTA, CDR2 FQGTGA. Trimming at V came to 3 bases and at J to 5 bases, leaving 2 bases not matched to a gene. The CDR3 sequence: CASSFPGGDTQYF. In DNA form, the CDR3 reads TGTGCCAGCAGCTTCCCGGGAGGAGATACGCAGTATTTT.

Only a few counts were recorded for this clone. This specimen includes other DNA sequences encoding the same CDR3. The chain uses TRBV29-1 and TRBJ1-1; D is unresolved. Looked up from germline, CDR1 is SQVTM and CDR2 is ANQGSEA. CDR3 length: 13 residues. Trimming took off 2 bases at V and 0 bases at J, with 7 bases between the two ends. The CDR3 protein is CSVEKGMNTEAFF. The CDR3 region has the DNA TGCAGCGTTGAAAAAGGCATGAACACTGAAGCTTTCTTT.

The V call is TRBV18, the J call TRBJ2-7; no reliable D call. Germline V gene lookup returns CDR1 KGHSH and CDR2 LQKENI. The CDR3 length is 11 residues. The germline V and J ends were trimmed by 4 bases and 6 bases, with 7 bases remaining between them. This chain's CDR3 is CASSLLGEQYF. CDR3 bases: TGTGCCAGCTCACTCCTGGGCGAGCAGTACTTC.

The V and J genes are TRBV5-1 and TRBJ1-1, with D unresolved. CDR3 length: 16 amino acids. The germline V gene has CDR1 SGHRS and CDR2 YFSETQ. V was clipped by 6 bases and J by 0 bases, with 18 bases between them. The CDR3 loop is CASTKMPAGMNTEAFF. CDR3 bases: TGCGCCAGCACCAAAATGCCCGCGGGAATGAACACTGAAGCTTTCTTT.

The J gene is TRBJ1-2, the V gene TRBV28; the match to TRBD1 covers 10 bases. The V segment lost 8 bases and the J segment 2 bases; nucleotides outside the gene matches: 11. CDR1 and CDR2 from the germline V gene are MDHEN and SYDVKM. The CDR3 runs to 16 residues. As DNA, the CDR3 is TGTGCCAGCCGGTCTTTAGGGACAGGGGCCAACTATGGCTACACCTTC. It yields the protein CASRSLGTGANYGYTF.

This chain connects TRBV7-9 to TRBJ1-5, with TRBD1 identical over 8 bases. Germline V gene lookup returns CDR1 SEHNR and CDR2 FQNEAQ (reference sequence). The V and J ends lost 4 bases and 11 bases, in that order; junction bases with no gene match: 10. The CDR3 sequence is 14 residues long. In nucleotides, the CDR3 is TGTGCCAGCAGCTGGGGCTGGGCGGGACAGGCCCAGCATTTT. It specifies CASSWGWAGQAQHF. Full variable domain (rest looked up from reference TRBV7-9 and TRBJ1-5): DTGVSQNPRHKITKRGQNVTFRCDPISEHNRLYWYRQTLGQGPEFLTYFQNEAQLEKSRLLSDRFSAERPKGSFSTLEIQRTEQGDSAMYLCASSWGWAGQAQHFGDGTRLSIL.

Only a few counts were recorded for this clone. At one of its ends the junction is not consistent with the germline gene, which may arise from a read error. The chain is built from TRBV23-1 and TRBJ2-5; TRBD1 matches at 7 bases. TRBV23-1 is placed among ORFs of uncertain function. The CDR3 loop spans 14 amino acids. CDR3 sequence reads: CVSGAGGSQETQYF. In nucleotides, the CDR3 is TGCGTCAGCGGAGCAGGGGGTTCTCAAGAGACCCAGTACTTC.

The rearrangement joins TRBV19 to TRBJ2-5; 9 nucleotides match TRBD1. CDR3 length equals 16 residues. Trimming at V came to 6 bases and at J to 4 bases, leaving 12 bases not matched to a gene. Germline CDR1 and CDR2: LNHDA and SQIVND (reference sequence). CDR3 in DNA: TGTGCCAGTAGCAAACCGGGACAGGGTCTGGGAGAGACCCAGTACTTC. Protein sequence: CASSKPGQGLGETQYF.

The chain has TRBV4-3 and TRBJ2-5, with D possibly matching TRBD1 (5 bases). Germline assignment: CDR1 LGHNA and CDR2 YSLEER. This CDR3 has 14 amino acids. V was pared by 1 base and J by 0 bases, with 6 bases between. DNA of the CDR3: TGCGCCAGCAGCCAAGGACAGTACCAAGAGACCCAGTACTTC. Translating gives CASSQGQYQETQYF.

This chain links TRBV9 with TRBJ1-1, with 8 bases identical to TRBD1. The CDR3 is 18 amino acids. Losses at the gene ends were 6 bases for V and 4 bases for J; bases not matched to a gene: 20. Germline CDR1 is SGDLS and CDR2 is YYNGEE. In nucleotides, the CDR3 is TGTGCCAGCATAACATACAAAAGGACAGGGCGGTTTGGCACTGAAGCTTTCTTT. Its translation: CASITYKRTGRFGTEAFF.

The chain employs TRBV9 and TRBJ1-3; tentatively, D is TRBD1 (5 bases). With 0 bases removed from V and 8 bases from J, the gap between germline ends came to 12 bases. This CDR3 is built from 14 residues. Germline CDR1 is SGDLS and CDR2 is YYNGEE. This CDR3 is CASSVGALGDTIYF. The CDR3 coding sequence is TGTGCCAGCAGCGTAGGAGCCTTAGGGGACACCATATATTTT.

This rearrangement joins TRBV14 to TRBJ2-7; no firm D call. The length of the CDR3 is 13 residues. V was trimmed by 1 base and J by 4 bases, leaving 8 bases between them. CDR1 is SGHDN, CDR2 FVKESK, per germline. The CDR3 DNA follows: TGTGCCAGCAGCCAAGTAGGGTATTACGAGCAGTACTTC. Amino acid sequence: CASSQVGYYEQYF.

This clone was detected only a few times. The V call is TRBV4-1, the J call TRBJ2-7; TRBD1 aligns across 8 bases. The CDR3 is 15 residues long. J lost 0 bases, V lost 5 bases, and 6 bases had no gene match. CDR1 MGHRA and CDR2 YSYEKL come from the germline V gene. CDR3 nucleotides: TGCGCCAGCAGCAACGGACAGGGCCCCTCCTACGAGCAGTACTTC. This sequence encodes CASSNGQGPSYEQYF.

The rearrangement links TRBV19 to TRBJ2-3, with 12 bases identical to TRBD1. Germline CDR1 is LNHDA and CDR2 is SQIVND (reference sequence). The junction had 20 bases not matched to a gene; V was cut back by 10 bases and J by 6 bases. The CDR3 is made up of 18 amino acids. In nucleotides, the CDR3 is TGTGCCACGAAGCCGGGCCCTCCAGGGACAGGGGGCGAGGATACGCAGTATTTT. It yields the protein CATKPGPPGTGGEDTQYF.

This CDR3 reads CSVEDFQDANTEAFF. In DNA, the CDR3 is TGCAGCGTTGAAGATTTCCAGGACGCTAACACTGAAGCTTTCTTT. J is TRBJ1-1 and V is TRBV29-1; D is undetermined. The CDR3 consists of 15 residues. CDR1 and CDR2 (germline): SQVTM, ANQGSEA. Trimming removed 0 bases at V and 2 bases at J, with 13 bases between.

The gene calls are TRBV30 and TRBJ1-2; 7 positions match TRBD1. CDR1 and CDR2 from the germline V gene are GTSNPN and SVGIG (reference sequence). The V and J ends lost 6 bases and 4 bases, in that order; junction bases with no gene match: 14. CDR3 length: 15 amino acids. The chain's CDR3 is CACPPEGAWVYGYTF. In DNA form, the CDR3 reads TGTGCCTGCCCGCCGGAGGGGGCTTGGGTCTATGGCTACACCTTC.

The V gene is TRBV30, the J gene TRBJ1-4; possibly TRBD1 for D (5 bases). Deletions cut 2 bases from V and 2 bases from J, with 15 bases between. Germline V gene data show CDR1 as GTSNPN and CDR2 as SVGIG (reference sequence). There are 16 residues in the CDR3. CDR3 nucleotides: TGTGCCTGGAGTCGGAGTAGGCAGGGCACTAATGAAAAACTGTTTTTT. Amino acids: CAWSRSRQGTNEKLFF.

Only a few counts were recorded for this clone. The V and J genes are TRBV27 and TRBJ1-5, with a weak D call TRBD1 (5 bases). Germline V gives CDR1 MNHEY, CDR2 SMNVEV (reference sequence). V gave up 6 bases and J gave up 3 bases, with 6 bases separating them. The CDR3 contains 12 residues. DNA of the CDR3: TGTGCCAGCAGCGGACACAATCAGCCCCAGCATTTT. Its protein product is CASSGHNQPQHF.

Only a few counts were recorded for this clone. This chain joins TRBV7-2 and TRBJ1-1; possible D gene TRBD1, 6 bases. The V gene lost 5 bases and the J gene lost 1 base, with 11 bases spanning the gap. CDR3 length: 14 amino acids. Germline CDR1 and CDR2: SGHTA and FQGNSA. The CDR3 loop reads CASSPDSWNTEAFF. For the CDR3, the DNA is TGTGCCAGCAGCCCGGACAGCTGGAACACTGAAGCTTTCTTT.

The CDR3 DNA reads as TGTGCCAGCAGCATAAAACCCCAGGGGAATAACTATGGCTACACCTTC. Encoded protein: CASSIKPQGNNYGYTF. The rearrangement links TRBV9 to TRBJ1-2; D perhaps matches TRBD1 (6 bases). Germline V gene data show CDR1 as SGDLS and CDR2 as YYNGEE. The CDR3 runs 16 residues. Trimming stripped 4 bases from V and 1 base from J, with 17 bases between.

As regards this clone: The junction does not match germline at one end; this may be a read error. The chain combines TRBV2 with TRBJ2-1, with 9 bases identical to TRBD1. CDR3 length: 14 residues. Germline CDR1 reads SNHLY; CDR2 reads FYNNEI. The CDR3 here is CASSEGGQGLRWVF. CDR3 nucleotide sequence: TGTGCCAGCAGTGAAGGGGGACAGGGCCTAAGATGGGTCTTC.

This clone has only a few counts. The chain combines TRBV30 with TRBJ2-4, with D possibly being TRBD2 (5 bases). Germline V gives CDR1 GTSNPN, CDR2 SVGIG (reference sequence). CDR3 length equals 12 residues. V was cut by 2 bases and J by 4 bases, with 6 bases left in between. The CDR3 DNA reads TGTGCCTGGAGTCGGGATAAAAACATTCAGTACTTC. This codes for CAWSRDKNIQYF. Full variable domain (missing parts from reference TRBV30 and TRBJ2-4): SQTIHQWPATLVQPVGSPLSLECTVEGTSNPNLYWYRQAAGRGLQLLFYSVGIGQISSEVPQNLSASRPQDRQFILSSKKLLLSDSGFYLCAWSRDKNIQYFGAGTRLSVL.

A few counts support this clone. J is TRBJ2-2 and V is TRBV4-1; D is unclear. V was clipped by 2 bases and J by 4 bases, with 2 bases between them. The length of the CDR3 is 12 residues. The germline CDR1 and CDR2 sequences are MGHRA and YSYEKL. The CDR3 bases are TGCGCCAGCAGCCAACCCACCGGGGAGCTGTTTTTT. Translation gives CASSQPTGELFF.

Only a few counts were recorded for this clone. This could be a read error, since a much larger clone is one nucleotide away. The chain joins TRBV5-6 to TRBJ2-7; D uncertain. Germline lookup yields CDR1 SGHDT and CDR2 YYEEEE. The CDR3 runs 11 residues. V lost 2 bases, J lost 3 bases, and 3 bases lay in between. The CDR3 nucleotides are TGTGCCAGCAGCTTTTTCTACGAGCAGTACTTC. It is translated as CASSFFYEQYF.

This chain connects TRBV6-5 to TRBJ1-1, with 8 positions matching TRBD1. The CDR3 totals 14 residues. From germline, CDR1 is MNHEY and CDR2 SVGAGI. The J segment lost 0 bases and the V segment lost 7 bases, leaving 4 bases of the junction unmatched. CDR3 nucleotides: TGTGCCAGCACCCGGACAGGGCTGAACACTGAAGCTTTCTTT. Protein product: CASTRTGLNTEAFF.

The chain couples TRBV30 to TRBJ1-1; D not certain. Germline values: CDR1 GTSNPN, CDR2 SVGIG (reference sequence). The CDR3 totals 11 residues. Trimming cost V 4 bases and J 0 bases, with 3 bases left between them. This chain's CDR3 is CAWKVNTEAFF. CDR3 coding DNA: TGTGCCTGGAAGGTGAACACTGAAGCTTTCTTT.

The rearrangement uses TRBV6-1 and TRBJ1-1; TRBD1 might be the D (5 bases). V lost 1 base, J lost 5 bases, and 5 bases lay in between. Looked up from germline, CDR1 is MNHNS and CDR2 is SASEGT. This CDR3 region has 12 residues. The CDR3 sequence is CASSEDRTEAFF. In DNA, the CDR3 is TGTGCCAGCAGTGAAGACAGGACTGAAGCTTTCTTT.

This rearrangement joins TRBV27 to TRBJ2-7; D remains unclear. The V gene's germline CDR1 is MNHEY and CDR2 SMNVEV (reference sequence). V lost 2 bases and J 3 bases, leaving 17 bases between the germline ends. There are 16 residues in the CDR3. DNA for the CDR3: TGTGCCAGCAGTTTAGTTGGGGTTCGACCTCTCTACGAGCAGTACTTC. Translated: CASSLVGVRPLYEQYF.

Points on this clone: The same CDR3 also results from other DNA sequences found in this sample. This rearrangement joins TRBV10-3 to TRBJ2-5, with a weak D call TRBD2 (6 bases). CDR1 is ENHRY and CDR2 is SYGVKD in the germline V gene. The CDR3 is 14 residues long. V lost 0 bases to trimming and J lost 4 bases, with 9 bases between them. CDR3 in DNA: TGTGCCATCAGTGAGTCGGGGGGACGAGAGACCCAGTACTTC. Translation gives CAISESGGRETQYF.